This TCR beta chain is from a study of tissue T cells after allogeneic stem cell transplantation (dated by TCRdb to between 2021 and 2022). Study-wide context: TCR beta repertoires were profiled across many tissues obtained from research autopsies of patients with and without GVHD, as well as in mouse models of GVHD. The human arm was a prospective observational study without blinding or randomization. Overall results and qualifications from the work: Sampling depth was acknowledged as a limitation, and the patient cohort was both small and clinically heterogeneous. Blood and spleen T cells captured only a limited portion of the TCR repertoire detected in tissues, in both patients and mice. The study did not establish which tissue TCRs were alloreactive or antigen-specific, and some clones may have been host cells that persisted. Only a few T cell clones appeared in more than one patient, yet motif-based clustering showed tissue-specific repertoire signatures that were shared between patients. Within patients, how anatomically similar tissues were was a major factor shaping TCR repertoire composition, regardless of disease or transplant status.

Library method: the immunoSEQ multiplex PCR assay. Adaptive Biotechnologies performed the TCRbeta CDR3 sequencing at survey depth and reported CDR3 sequences, V/J genes, productive frequency and template counts. TCR beta CDR3 regions were amplified from genomic DNA rather than RNA. From the authors' description of their analysis: Jensen-Shannon divergence served to quantify pairwise repertoire overlap between tissues, with 0 meaning identical and 1 meaning complete divergence. Tissues were clustered by single-linkage agglomerative hierarchical clustering of pairwise JSD values and displayed as dendrograms. GLIPH2 was run on all patient samples with simulation_depth 1000, kmer_min_depth 3 and cdr3_length_cutoff 8, and groups with more than two unique CDR3s were retained. A standardized tissue-overlap score extrapolated Jaccard GLIPH-group overlap across patients to a standard repertoire size of 1000 clones. Linear mixed-effect models, with tissue included as a fixed effect and individual included as a random effect, were used to assess associations of diversity with clinical or experimental variables. TCRdb mirrors the immuneACCESS table, restricted to in-frame sequences. Some clones are absent from its copies; in checked studies, under half trace to an unresolved V gene, and the reason for the others is unknown. The DNA was the basis for D and trimming; V, J and clone size are from that table. This sample gives tens of thousands of clones in total; 73% of them show up just once. The leading ten clones occupy approximately 0.7% of the sample.

CDR1 and CDR2 are drawn from the germline V gene: NNHDY, SYVADS. The CDR3 covers 15 residues, taking in both the cysteine and the phenylalanine. Only the CDR3 bases that were read are kept: 42 of them, in frame from base 1. Trimming leaves V shorter by 3 bases and J shorter by 0 bases, with the junction holding 1 base beyond the gene matches. In the case of this clone: The target of this receptor is not known. Mouse gene names and germline sequences are the ones reported for this receptor. The CDR3 end is not reached by the read, which stops 1 residue before it; the germline J gene fills it in.

The sample was sorted cells pooled from one or two spleens. The sequence was obtained from a pool of C57BL/6 mice in good health. The rearrangement joined TRBV13-3 to TRBJ2-1; 9 central bases correspond to TRBD2. CDR3 DNA (partial): TGTGCCAGCAGTGGACTGGGGGATAACTATGCTGAGCAGTTC. This is translated as CASSGLGDNYAEQF. The full-length CDR3 reads as CASSGLGDNYAEQFF.